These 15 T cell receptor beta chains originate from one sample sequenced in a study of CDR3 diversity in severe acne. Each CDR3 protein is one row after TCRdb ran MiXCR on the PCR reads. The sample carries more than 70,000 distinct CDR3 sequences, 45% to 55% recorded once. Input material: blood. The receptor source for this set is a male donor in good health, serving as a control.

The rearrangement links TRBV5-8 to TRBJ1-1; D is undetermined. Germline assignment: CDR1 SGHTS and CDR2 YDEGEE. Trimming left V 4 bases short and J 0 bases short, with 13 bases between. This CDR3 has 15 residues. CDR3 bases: TGTGCCAGCAGCCAAGTGGGGTTAATGAACACTGAAGCTTTCTTT. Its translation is CASSQVGLMNTEAFF. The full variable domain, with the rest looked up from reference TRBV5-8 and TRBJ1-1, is EAGVTQSPTHLIKTRGQQATLRCSPISGHTSVYWYQQALGLGLQFLLWYDEGEERNRGNFPPRFSGRQFPNYSSELNVNALELEDSALYLCASSQVGLMNTEAFFGQGTRLTVV.

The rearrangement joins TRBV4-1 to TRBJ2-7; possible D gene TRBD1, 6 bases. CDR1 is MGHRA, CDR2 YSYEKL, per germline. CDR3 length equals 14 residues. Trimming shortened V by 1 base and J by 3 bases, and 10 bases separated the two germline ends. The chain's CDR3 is CASSQVQGHYEQYF. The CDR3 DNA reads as TGCGCCAGCAGCCAAGTCCAGGGGCACTACGAGCAGTACTTC.

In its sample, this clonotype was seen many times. The CDR3 region has the DNA TGCAGCGTTATTGCGGGGAATCAGCCCCAGCATTTT. Translated: CSVIAGNQPQHF. This sequence joins TRBV29-1 and TRBJ1-5; D is undetermined. The CDR3 extends over 12 amino acids. V shed 5 bases and J shed 4 bases, with 9 bases lying between them. The germline V gene encodes CDR1 SQVTM and CDR2 ANQGSEA.

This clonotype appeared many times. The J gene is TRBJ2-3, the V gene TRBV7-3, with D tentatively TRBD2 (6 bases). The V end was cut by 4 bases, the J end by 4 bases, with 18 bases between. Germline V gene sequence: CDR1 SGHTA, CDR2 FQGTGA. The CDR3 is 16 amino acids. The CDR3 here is CASSSLGGGEADTQYF. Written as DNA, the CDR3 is TGTGCCAGCAGCTCCCTCGGTGGAGGGGAGGCAGATACGCAGTATTTT.

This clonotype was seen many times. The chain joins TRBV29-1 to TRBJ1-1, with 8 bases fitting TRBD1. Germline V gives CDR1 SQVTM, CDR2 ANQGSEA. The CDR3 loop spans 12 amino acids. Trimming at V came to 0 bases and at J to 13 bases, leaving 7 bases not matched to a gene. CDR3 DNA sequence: TGCAGCGTTGAAGATCTCGGACAGGGACTTTTCTTT. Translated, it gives CSVEDLGQGLFF.

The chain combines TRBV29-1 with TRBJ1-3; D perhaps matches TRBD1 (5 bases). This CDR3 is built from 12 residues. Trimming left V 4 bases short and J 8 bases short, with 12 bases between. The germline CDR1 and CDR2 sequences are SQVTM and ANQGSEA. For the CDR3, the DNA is TGCAGCGTTGTGAAGGGGACGCACACCATATATTTT. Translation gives CSVVKGTHTIYF. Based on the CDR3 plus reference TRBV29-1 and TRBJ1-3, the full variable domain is SAVISQKPSRDICQRGTSLTIQCQVDSQVTMMFWYRQQPGQSLTLIATANQGSEATYESGFVIDKFPISRPNLTFSTLTVSNMSPEDSSIYLCSVVKGTHTIYFGEGSWLTVV.

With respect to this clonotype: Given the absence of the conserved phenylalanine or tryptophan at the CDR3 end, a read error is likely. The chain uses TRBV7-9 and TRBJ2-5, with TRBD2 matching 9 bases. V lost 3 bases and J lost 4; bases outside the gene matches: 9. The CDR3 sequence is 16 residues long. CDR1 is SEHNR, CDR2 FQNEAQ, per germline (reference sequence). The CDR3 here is CASSLASGTYPETQYC. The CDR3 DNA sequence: TGTGCCAGCAGCTTGGCTAGCGGGACGTACCCAGAGACCCAGTACTGC.

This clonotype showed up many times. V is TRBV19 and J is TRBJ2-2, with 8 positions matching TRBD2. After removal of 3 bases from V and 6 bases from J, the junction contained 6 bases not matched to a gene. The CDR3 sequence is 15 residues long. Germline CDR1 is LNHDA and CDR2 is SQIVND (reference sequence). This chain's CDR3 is CASSIPGGPAGELFF. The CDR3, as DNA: TGTGCCAGTAGTATCCCGGGAGGGCCTGCCGGGGAGCTGTTTTTT. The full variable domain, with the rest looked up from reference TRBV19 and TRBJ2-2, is DGGITQSPKYLFRKEGQNVTLSCEQNLNHDAMYWYRQDPGQGLRLIYYSQIVNDFQKGDIAEGYSVSREKKESFPLTVTSAQKNPTAFYLCASSIPGGPAGELFFGEGSRLTVL.

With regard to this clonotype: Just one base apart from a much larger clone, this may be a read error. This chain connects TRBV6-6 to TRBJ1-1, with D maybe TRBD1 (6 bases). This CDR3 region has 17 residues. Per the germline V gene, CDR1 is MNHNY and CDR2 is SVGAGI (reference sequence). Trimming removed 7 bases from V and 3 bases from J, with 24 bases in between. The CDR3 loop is CASMGIEGEGSYTEAFF. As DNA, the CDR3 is TGTGCCAGCATGGGTATCGAGGGGGAGGGCTCGTACACTGAAGCTTTCTTT.

CDR3 amino acids: CAASRGTGGYGYTF. CDR3 nucleotides: TGTGCCGCCTCTAGGGGGACAGGGGGCTATGGCTACACCTTC. This chain joins TRBV27 and TRBJ1-2, with 11 bases fitting TRBD1. V dropped 11 bases and J dropped 4; count of bases not matched to a gene: 9. The CDR3 is 14 residues long. Germline V gene data show CDR1 as MNHEY and CDR2 as SMNVEV (reference sequence).

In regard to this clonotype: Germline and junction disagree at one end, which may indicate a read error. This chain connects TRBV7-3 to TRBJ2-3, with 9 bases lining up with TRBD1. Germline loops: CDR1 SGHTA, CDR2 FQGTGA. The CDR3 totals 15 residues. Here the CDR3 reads CASSLEQGARDTQRF. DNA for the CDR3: TGTGCCAGCAGCTTGGAACAGGGGGCGAGGGATACGCAGCGTTTT.

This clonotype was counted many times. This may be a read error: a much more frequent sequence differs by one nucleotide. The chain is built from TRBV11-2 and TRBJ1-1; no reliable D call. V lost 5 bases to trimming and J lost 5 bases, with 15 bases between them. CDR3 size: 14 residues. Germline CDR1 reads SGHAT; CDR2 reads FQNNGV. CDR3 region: CASSLLNRETEAFF. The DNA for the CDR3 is TGTGCCAGCAGCCTCCTGAACCGGGAGACTGAAGCTTTCTTT.

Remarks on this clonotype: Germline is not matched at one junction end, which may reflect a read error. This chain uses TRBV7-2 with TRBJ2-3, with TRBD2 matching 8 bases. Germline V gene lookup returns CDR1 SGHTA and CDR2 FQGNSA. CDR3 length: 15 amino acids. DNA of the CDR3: TGTGCCAGCAGCCTAGCCGGGAGGGCCGTCAATGAGCAGTATTTT. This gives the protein CASSLAGRAVNEQYF.

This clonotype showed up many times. In DNA, the CDR3 is TGTGCCAGCAGCTCCGGCCCCAGTTTAGTCCAAGAGACCCAGTACTTC. Its protein is CASSSGPSLVQETQYF. The chain employs TRBV28 and TRBJ2-5, with D hard to call. Germline CDR1 and CDR2: MDHEN and SYDVKM. The CDR3 is 16 residues long. The V end lost 6 bases, the J end lost 1 base, and 18 bases lay between the germline ends.

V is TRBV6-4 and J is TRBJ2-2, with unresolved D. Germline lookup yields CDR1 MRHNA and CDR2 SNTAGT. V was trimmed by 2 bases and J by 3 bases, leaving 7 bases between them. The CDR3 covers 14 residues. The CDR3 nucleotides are TGTGCCAGCAGTGACAGGGAAGACACCGGGGAGCTGTTTTTT. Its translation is CASSDREDTGELFF.